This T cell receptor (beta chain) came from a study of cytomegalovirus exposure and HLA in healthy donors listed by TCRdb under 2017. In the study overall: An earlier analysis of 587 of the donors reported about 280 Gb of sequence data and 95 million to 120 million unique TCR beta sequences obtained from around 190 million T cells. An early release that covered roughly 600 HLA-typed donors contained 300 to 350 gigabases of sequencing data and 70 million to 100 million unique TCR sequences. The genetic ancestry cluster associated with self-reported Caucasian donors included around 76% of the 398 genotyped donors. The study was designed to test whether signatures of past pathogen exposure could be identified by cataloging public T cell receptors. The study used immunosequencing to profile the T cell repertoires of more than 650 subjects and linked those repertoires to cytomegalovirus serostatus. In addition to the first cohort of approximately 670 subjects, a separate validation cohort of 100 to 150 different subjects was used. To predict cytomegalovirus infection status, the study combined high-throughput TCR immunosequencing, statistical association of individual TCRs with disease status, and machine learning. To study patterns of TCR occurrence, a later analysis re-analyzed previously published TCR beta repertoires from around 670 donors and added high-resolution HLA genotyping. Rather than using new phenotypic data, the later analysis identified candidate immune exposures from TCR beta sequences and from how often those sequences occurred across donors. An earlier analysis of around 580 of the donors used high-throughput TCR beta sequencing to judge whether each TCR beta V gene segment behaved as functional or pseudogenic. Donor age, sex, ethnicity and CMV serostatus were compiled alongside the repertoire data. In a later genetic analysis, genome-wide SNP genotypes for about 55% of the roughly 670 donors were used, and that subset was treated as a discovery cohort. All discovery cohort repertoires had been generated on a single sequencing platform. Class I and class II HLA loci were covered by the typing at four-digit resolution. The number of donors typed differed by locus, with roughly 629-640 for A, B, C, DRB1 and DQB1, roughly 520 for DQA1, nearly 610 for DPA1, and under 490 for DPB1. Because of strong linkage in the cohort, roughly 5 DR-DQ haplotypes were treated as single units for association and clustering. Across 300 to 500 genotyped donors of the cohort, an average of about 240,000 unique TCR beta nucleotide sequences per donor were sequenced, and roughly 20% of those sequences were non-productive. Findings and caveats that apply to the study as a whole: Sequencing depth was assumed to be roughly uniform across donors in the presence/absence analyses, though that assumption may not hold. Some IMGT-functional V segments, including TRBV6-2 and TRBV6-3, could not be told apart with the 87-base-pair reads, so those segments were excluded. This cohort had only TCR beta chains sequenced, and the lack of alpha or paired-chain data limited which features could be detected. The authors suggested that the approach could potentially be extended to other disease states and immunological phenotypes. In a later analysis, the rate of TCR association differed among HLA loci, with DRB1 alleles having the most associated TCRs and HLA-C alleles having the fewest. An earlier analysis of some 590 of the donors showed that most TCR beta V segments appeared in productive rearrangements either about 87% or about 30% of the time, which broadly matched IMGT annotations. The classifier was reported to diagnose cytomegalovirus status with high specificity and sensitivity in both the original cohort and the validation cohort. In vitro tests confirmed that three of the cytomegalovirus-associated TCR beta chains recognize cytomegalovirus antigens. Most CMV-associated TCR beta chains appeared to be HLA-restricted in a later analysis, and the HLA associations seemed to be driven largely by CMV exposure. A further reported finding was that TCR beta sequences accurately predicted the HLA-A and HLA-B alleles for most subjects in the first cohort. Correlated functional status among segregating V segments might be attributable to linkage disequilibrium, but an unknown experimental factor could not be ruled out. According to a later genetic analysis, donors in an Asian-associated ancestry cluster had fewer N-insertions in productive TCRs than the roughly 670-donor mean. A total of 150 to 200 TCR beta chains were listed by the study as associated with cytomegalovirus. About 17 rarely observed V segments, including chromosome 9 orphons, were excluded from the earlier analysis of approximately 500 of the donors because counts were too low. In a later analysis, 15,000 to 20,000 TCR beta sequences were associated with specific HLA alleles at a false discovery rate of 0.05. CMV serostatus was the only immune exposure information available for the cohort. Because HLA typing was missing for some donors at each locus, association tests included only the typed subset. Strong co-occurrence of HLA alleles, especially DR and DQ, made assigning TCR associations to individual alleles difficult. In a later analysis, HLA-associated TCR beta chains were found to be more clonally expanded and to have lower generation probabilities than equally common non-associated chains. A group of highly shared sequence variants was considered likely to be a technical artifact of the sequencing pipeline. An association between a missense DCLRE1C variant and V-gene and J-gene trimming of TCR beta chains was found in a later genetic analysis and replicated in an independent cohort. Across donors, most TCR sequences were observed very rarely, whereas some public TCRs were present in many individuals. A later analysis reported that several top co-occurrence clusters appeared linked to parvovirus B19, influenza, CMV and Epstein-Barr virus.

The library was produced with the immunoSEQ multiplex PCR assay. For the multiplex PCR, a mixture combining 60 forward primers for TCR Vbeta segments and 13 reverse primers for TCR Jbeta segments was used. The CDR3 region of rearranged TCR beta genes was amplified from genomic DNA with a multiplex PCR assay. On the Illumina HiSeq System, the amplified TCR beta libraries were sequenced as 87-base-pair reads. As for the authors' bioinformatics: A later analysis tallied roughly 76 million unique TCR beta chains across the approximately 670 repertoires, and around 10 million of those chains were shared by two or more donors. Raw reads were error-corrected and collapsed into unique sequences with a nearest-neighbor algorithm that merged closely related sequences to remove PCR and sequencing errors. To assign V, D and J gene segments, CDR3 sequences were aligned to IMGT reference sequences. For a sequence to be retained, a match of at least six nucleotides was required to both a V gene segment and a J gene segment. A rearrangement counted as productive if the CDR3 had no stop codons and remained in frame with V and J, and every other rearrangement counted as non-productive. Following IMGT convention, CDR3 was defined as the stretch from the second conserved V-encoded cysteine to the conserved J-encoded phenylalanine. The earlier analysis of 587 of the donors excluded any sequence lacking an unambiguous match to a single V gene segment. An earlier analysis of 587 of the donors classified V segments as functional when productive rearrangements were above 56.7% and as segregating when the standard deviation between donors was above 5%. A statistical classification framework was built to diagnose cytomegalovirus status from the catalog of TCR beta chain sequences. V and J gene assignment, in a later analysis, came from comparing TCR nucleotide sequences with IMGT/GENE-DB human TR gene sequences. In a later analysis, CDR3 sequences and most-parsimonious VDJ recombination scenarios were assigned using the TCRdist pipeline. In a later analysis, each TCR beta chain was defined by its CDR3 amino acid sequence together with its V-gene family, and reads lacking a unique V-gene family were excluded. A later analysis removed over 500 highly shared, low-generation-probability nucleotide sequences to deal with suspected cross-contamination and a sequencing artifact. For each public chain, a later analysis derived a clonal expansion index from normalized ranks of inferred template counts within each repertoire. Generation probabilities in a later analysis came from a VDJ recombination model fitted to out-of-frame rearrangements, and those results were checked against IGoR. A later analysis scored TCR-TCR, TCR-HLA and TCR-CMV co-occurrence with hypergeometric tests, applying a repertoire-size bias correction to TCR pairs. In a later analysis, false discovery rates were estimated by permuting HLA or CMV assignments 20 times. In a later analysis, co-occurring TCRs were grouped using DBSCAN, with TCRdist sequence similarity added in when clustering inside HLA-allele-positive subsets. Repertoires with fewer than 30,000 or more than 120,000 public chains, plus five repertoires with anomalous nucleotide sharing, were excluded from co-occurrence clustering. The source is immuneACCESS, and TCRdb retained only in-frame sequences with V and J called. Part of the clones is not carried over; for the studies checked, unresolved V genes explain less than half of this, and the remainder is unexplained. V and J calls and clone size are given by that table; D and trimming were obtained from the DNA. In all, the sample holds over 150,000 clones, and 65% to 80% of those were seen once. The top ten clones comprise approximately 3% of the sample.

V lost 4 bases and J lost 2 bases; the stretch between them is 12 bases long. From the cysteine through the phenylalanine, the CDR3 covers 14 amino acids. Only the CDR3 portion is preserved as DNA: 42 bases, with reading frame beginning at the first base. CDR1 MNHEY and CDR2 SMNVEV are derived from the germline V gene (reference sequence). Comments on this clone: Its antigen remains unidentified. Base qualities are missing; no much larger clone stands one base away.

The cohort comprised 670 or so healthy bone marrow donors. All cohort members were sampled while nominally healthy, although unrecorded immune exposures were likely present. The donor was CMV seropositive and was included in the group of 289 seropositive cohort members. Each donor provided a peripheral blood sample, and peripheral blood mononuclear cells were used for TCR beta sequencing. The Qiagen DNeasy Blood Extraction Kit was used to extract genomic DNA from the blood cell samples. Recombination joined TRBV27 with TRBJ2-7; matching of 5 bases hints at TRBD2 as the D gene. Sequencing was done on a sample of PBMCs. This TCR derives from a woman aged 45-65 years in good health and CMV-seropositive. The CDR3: CASSSASGTYEQYF. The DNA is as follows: TGTGCCAGCAGTTCCGCCAGCGGAACCTACGAGCAGTACTTC.